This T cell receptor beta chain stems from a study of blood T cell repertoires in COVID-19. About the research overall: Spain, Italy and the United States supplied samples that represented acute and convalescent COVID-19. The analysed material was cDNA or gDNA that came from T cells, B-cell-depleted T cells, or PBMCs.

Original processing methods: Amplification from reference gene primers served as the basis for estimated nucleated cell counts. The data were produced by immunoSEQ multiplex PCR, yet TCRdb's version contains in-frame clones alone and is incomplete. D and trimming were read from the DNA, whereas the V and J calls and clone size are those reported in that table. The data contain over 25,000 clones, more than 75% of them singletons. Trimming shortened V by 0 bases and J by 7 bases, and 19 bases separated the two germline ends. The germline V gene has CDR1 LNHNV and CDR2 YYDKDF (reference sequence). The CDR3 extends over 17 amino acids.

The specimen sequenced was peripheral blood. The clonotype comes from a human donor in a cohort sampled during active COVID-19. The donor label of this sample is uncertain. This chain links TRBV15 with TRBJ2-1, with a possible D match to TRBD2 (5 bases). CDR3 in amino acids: CATSREGAVAARNEQFF. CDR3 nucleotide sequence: TGTGCCACCAGCAGAGAGGGAGCGGTGGCGGCAAGGAATGAGCAGTTCTTC. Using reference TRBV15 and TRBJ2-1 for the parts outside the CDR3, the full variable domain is DAMVIQNPRYQVTQFGKPVTLSCSQTLNHNVMYWYQQKSSQAPKLLFHYYDKDFNNEADTPDNFQSRRPNTSFCFLDIRSPGLGDTAMYLCATSREGAVAARNEQFFGPGTRLTVL.